This TCR beta chain emerged from a study of identical twins. TCRdb reprocessed the 5' RACE reads via MiXCR and lists one record per CDR3 protein. The sample records more than 250,000 distinct CDR3 sequences, approximately 8% being singletons. Germline CDR1 is SGHRS and CDR2 is YFSETQ. The CDR3 is 14 residues long. Deletions cut 2 bases from V and 7 bases from J, with 13 bases between. This same sample was also taken into another study, of yellow fever vaccine responses in identical twins.

This chain links TRBV5-1 with TRBJ2-1, with D perhaps matching TRBD1 or TRBD2 (5 bases each). This TCR came from a woman younger than 35 in good health. Sequences were obtained from memory (CD45RO+) T cells sorted from blood. CDR3 sequence: CASSLFEGINEQFF. The CDR3 nucleotides read TGCGCCAGCAGCTTATTCGAGGGGATAAATGAGCAGTTCTTC.